A single sample is the source of the 10 T cell receptor beta chains below, sequenced in a study of cytomegalovirus exposure and HLA in healthy donors. PCR was performed using 60 Vbeta and 13 Jbeta primers. This table comes from immunoSEQ multiplex PCR, and its TCRdb copy is limited to in-frame clones, with some not included. The sample lists 150,000 to 200,000 clones, approximately 82% occurring once. Sequenced material: PBMCs. These receptors all stem from a male donor in good health and CMV-seronegative.

The V gene is TRBV6-5, the J gene TRBJ2-3, with a tentative D call TRBD2 (6 bases). Germline V lookup: CDR1 MNHEY, CDR2 SVGAGI. The V end was cut by 5 bases, the J end by 2 bases, with 14 bases between. CDR3 size: 15 residues. The CDR3 nucleotides read TGTGCCAGCAGTCTAGGACGGACTATCACAGATACGCAGTATTTT. This gives the protein CASSLGRTITDTQYF.

This clone showed up just a few times. The rearrangement joins TRBV30 to TRBJ2-7, with D possibly being TRBD2 (6 bases). Germline assignment: CDR1 GTSNPN and CDR2 SVGIG (reference sequence). This CDR3 is 14 amino acids long. With 0 bases removed from V and 3 bases from J, the gap between germline ends came to 12 bases. CDR3 loop: CAWSVPRTIYEQYF. The CDR3 DNA reads TGTGCCTGGAGTGTACCGAGGACTATCTACGAGCAGTACTTC.

The chain uses TRBV6-1 and TRBJ2-1; no firm D call. V lost 8 bases and J lost 7, with 9 bases in between. Germline CDR1 is MNHNS and CDR2 is SASEGT. The CDR3 consists of 11 residues. CDR3 loop: CASHQFNEQFF. The CDR3 nucleotides are TGTGCCAGCCACCAGTTTAATGAGCAGTTCTTC.

The V gene is TRBV6-5, the J gene TRBJ2-7; D not certain. CDR1 is MNHEY and CDR2 is SVGAGI in the germline V gene. V was cut by 4 bases and J by 4 bases, with 11 bases left in between. This CDR3 contains 13 residues. The CDR3 sequence: CASSWSLGYEQYF. CDR3 in DNA: TGTGCCAGCAGTTGGAGCCTCGGATACGAGCAGTACTTC.

This clone occurred a few times. The chain uses TRBV19 and TRBJ2-7, with a possible D match to TRBD1 (6 bases). The CDR3 is 18 amino acids. V lost 6 bases and J 0 bases, leaving 24 bases between the germline ends. Looked up from germline, CDR1 is LNHDA and CDR2 is SQIVND (reference sequence). CDR3 sequence reads: CASSPDRDTLFLSYEQYF. Written as DNA, the CDR3 is TGTGCCAGTAGCCCCGACCGGGACACCCTATTCCTCTCCTACGAGCAGTACTTC.

The gene calls are TRBV6-5 and TRBJ1-5; D unclear. The CDR3 covers 14 residues. Germline loops: CDR1 MNHEY, CDR2 SVGAGI. V was pared by 2 bases and J by 0 bases, with 5 bases between. The CDR3 spells CASSYSYSNQPQHF. The CDR3 coding sequence is TGTGCCAGCAGTTACAGCTATAGCAATCAGCCCCAGCATTTT.

This clone was counted between two and nine times. V and J are TRBV5-5 and TRBJ1-1; TRBD1 matches 9 bases. CDR1 is SGHKS and CDR2 is YYEKEE in the germline V gene (reference sequence). The CDR3 runs 13 residues. The trim removed 3 bases at V and 5 bases at J, leaving 2 bases unmatched. Written as DNA, the CDR3 is TGTGCCAGCAGCTGGACAGGGGAAACTGAAGCTTTCTTT. Its protein product is CASSWTGETEAFF.

The V gene is TRBV4-1, the J gene TRBJ1-1, with 10 bases that match TRBD1. CDR1 MGHRA and CDR2 YSYEKL come from the germline V gene. The CDR3 consists of 13 residues. The V and J ends lost 6 bases and 3 bases, in that order; junction bases with no gene match: 1. CDR3 sequence: CASRGTGDTEAFF. The CDR3 bases are TGCGCCAGCAGAGGGACAGGGGACACTGAAGCTTTCTTT.

This clone was observed a few times. This chain's CDR3 is CASSRTGAAGNTIYF. CDR3 DNA: TGCGCCAGCAGCAGGACAGGGGCAGCCGGAAACACCATATATTTT. V and J are TRBV5-1 and TRBJ1-3, with 9 bases lining up with TRBD1. V shed 4 bases and J 4 bases; nucleotides not matched to a gene: 6. This CDR3 has 15 residues. CDR1 and CDR2 from the germline V gene are SGHRS and YFSETQ.

The chain employs TRBV4-2 and TRBJ2-5; D perhaps matches TRBD1 (6 bases). Trimming shortened V by 5 bases and J by 2 bases, and 12 bases separated the two germline ends. CDR3 size: 14 residues. In germline, CDR1 is LGHNA, CDR2 YNFKEQ. CDR3 in amino acids: CASSTLDRQETQYF. In nucleotides, the CDR3 is TGTGCCAGCAGCACCCTAGACAGGCAAGAGACCCAGTACTTC.